One and the same sample provided the 14 T cell receptor beta chains below, sequenced in a study of CD8 T cells in Susac syndrome. With random hexamers, 0.5 to 1 ug RNA was reverse transcribed. MiXCR was run by TCRdb on the immunoSEQ multiplex PCR reads, yielding one entry per CDR3 protein. The table includes roughly 150,000 distinct CDR3 sequences, over 95% detected once. Sequenced material: CD8+ T cells from PBMCs. The receptor source for this set is a human donor with multiple sclerosis.

The V and J genes are TRBV5-1 and TRBJ1-2, with 11 bases aligning to TRBD1. The CDR3 consists of 14 residues. CDR1 is SGHRS and CDR2 is YFSETQ in the germline V gene. V lost 7 bases, J lost 8 bases, and 10 bases stayed unmatched. This chain's CDR3 is CASGYGQGARGYTF. As DNA, the CDR3 is TGCGCCAGCGGGTACGGACAGGGGGCAAGGGGCTACACCTTC. Full variable domain (outside the CDR3, taken from reference TRBV5-1 and TRBJ1-2): KAGVTQTPRYLIKTRGQQVTLSCSPISGHRSVSWYQQTPGQGLQFLFEYFSETQRNKGNFPGRFSGRQFSNSRSEMNVSTLELGDSALYLCASGYGQGARGYTFGSGTRLTVV.

The rearrangement joins TRBV2 to TRBJ2-5; 7 bases are shared with TRBD1. The CDR3 consists of 17 residues. V was clipped by 8 bases and J by 5 bases; unmatched bases: 20. Germline CDR1 SNHLY, CDR2 FYNNEI. CDR3 nucleotide sequence: TGTGCCAGCGCGATTTCAGGGGGTGAGATGTTTGAGGAGACCCAGTACTTC. Translated: CASAISGGEMFEETQYF.

This chain uses TRBV29-1 with TRBJ1-1, with 7 bases aligning to TRBD1. Germline CDR1 reads SQVTM; CDR2 reads ANQGSEA. This CDR3 contains 13 residues. The ends lost 2 bases at V and 4 bases at J; junction bases unmatched: 4. The CDR3 protein is CSVEKTGRTEAFF. The CDR3 DNA reads as TGCAGCGTTGAAAAGACAGGGCGCACTGAAGCTTTCTTT. Combining the CDR3 with reference TRBV29-1 and TRBJ1-1 gives the whole variable domain SAVISQKPSRDICQRGTSLTIQCQVDSQVTMMFWYRQQPGQSLTLIATANQGSEATYESGFVIDKFPISRPNLTFSTLTVSNMSPEDSSIYLCSVEKTGRTEAFFGQGTRLTVV.

The V call is TRBV30, the J call TRBJ1-1; D remains ambiguous. Germline CDR1 and CDR2: GTSNPN and SVGIG (reference sequence). The CDR3 runs 12 residues. The V end was cut by 5 bases, the J end by 3 bases, with 10 bases between. CDR3 loop: CAWSDAYTEAFF. The CDR3 DNA follows: TGTGCCTGGTCAGACGCTTACACTGAAGCTTTCTTT.

The chain has TRBV23-1 and TRBJ1-1; the D is unclear. TRBV23-1 qualifies as an ORF whose function is uncertain. The ends were cut back, 10 bases at V and 0 bases at J, with 18 bases in the middle. CDR3 size: 15 residues. CDR3 residues: CANPEGKQMNTEAFF. CDR3 bases: TGCGCCAACCCAGAGGGTAAGCAAATGAACACTGAAGCTTTCTTT.

The chain couples TRBV2 to TRBJ2-7; TRBD1 aligns across 11 bases. The CDR3 is 13 residues long. Germline lookup yields CDR1 SNHLY and CDR2 FYNNEI. V shed 6 bases and J 6 bases; nucleotides not matched to a gene: 4. DNA of the CDR3: TGTGCCAGCAGCGCCGGGACAGGGGGCGAGCAGTACTTC. Translated, it gives CASSAGTGGEQYF.

This chain uses TRBV6-6 with TRBJ2-1, with D possibly being TRBD1 (7 bases). Germline loops: CDR1 MNHNY, CDR2 SVGAGI (reference sequence). V was pared by 8 bases and J by 9 bases, with 14 bases between. CDR3 length: 12 amino acids. The CDR3 region is CASGGTATEQFF. Written as DNA, the CDR3 is TGTGCCAGCGGGGGGACAGCAACTGAGCAGTTCTTC.

V usage is TRBV12-3 or TRBV12-4 and J usage is TRBJ2-7, with unresolved D. Trimming left V 1 base short and J 0 bases short, with 10 bases between. The CDR3 length is 15 residues. CDR3 amino acids: CASSLGPLGSYEQYF. Here the CDR3 DNA reads TGTGCCAGCAGTTTAGGGCCGCTGGGCTCCTACGAGCAGTACTTC.

The V and J genes are TRBV15 and TRBJ1-2; TRBD1 is a possible D gene (5 bases). This CDR3 has 16 residues. Germline CDR1 and CDR2: LNHNV and YYDKDF (reference sequence). Deletions cut 0 bases from V and 3 bases from J, with 14 bases between. The CDR3 here is CATSRDRGGSDYGYTF. CDR3 bases: TGTGCCACCAGCAGAGATCGGGGGGGAAGCGACTATGGCTACACCTTC.

This clonotype was seen a handful of times. The gene calls are TRBV11-2 and TRBJ2-7; D gene ambiguous. V lost 5 bases and J lost 4, with 9 bases in between. From germline, CDR1 is SGHAT and CDR2 FQNNGV. The CDR3 runs 12 residues. The CDR3 is CASSPVAYEQYF. CDR3 nucleotide sequence: TGTGCCAGCAGCCCAGTTGCTTACGAGCAGTACTTC.

The gene calls are TRBV12-3 or TRBV12-4 and TRBJ2-5; possibly TRBD1 for D (5 bases). This CDR3 has 14 residues. V was pared by 3 bases and J by 5 bases, with 13 bases between. The CDR3 sequence is CASSLARGTETQYF. The CDR3 DNA is TGTGCCAGCAGTTTGGCTAGGGGAACGGAGACCCAGTACTTC.

In DNA, the CDR3 is TGTGCCAGCAGCTTAGCGGGTTCACAAGAGACCCAGTACTTC. It yields the protein CASSLAGSQETQYF. The rearrangement links TRBV7-2 to TRBJ2-5; D is unclear. The CDR3 length is 14 residues. Germline CDR1 reads SGHTA; CDR2 reads FQGNSA. Between the trimmed V and J ends, which lost 0 bases and 2 bases, there was a span of 7 bases.

This clonotype showed up just once. This rearrangement joins TRBV2 to TRBJ2-3; 10 positions agree with TRBD2. The CDR3 contains 14 residues. Germline V gene data show CDR1 as SNHLY and CDR2 as FYNNEI. Unmatched junction bases numbered 2, after V lost 4 bases and J lost 4 bases. CDR3 coding DNA: TGTGCCAGCAGTGTAGCGGGGGGAGCAGATACGCAGTATTTT. Its translation is CASSVAGGADTQYF. Full variable domain (outside the CDR3, taken from reference TRBV2 and TRBJ2-3): EPEVTQTPSHQVTQMGQEVILRCVPISNHLYFYWYRQILGQKVEFLVSFYNNEISEKSEIFDDQFSVERPDGSNFTLKIRSTKLEDSAMYFCASSVAGGADTQYFGPGTRLTVL.

The rearrangement joins TRBV27 to TRBJ1-6, with TRBD1 identical over 8 bases. Looked up from germline, CDR1 is MNHEY and CDR2 is SMNVEV (reference sequence). This CDR3 has 15 residues. V lost 5 bases to trimming and J lost 7 bases; unmatched junction nucleotides: 7. For the CDR3, the DNA is TGTGCCAGCAGTCCCCGACAGGGGAGGAATTCACCCCTCCACTTT. Protein: CASSPRQGRNSPLHF.